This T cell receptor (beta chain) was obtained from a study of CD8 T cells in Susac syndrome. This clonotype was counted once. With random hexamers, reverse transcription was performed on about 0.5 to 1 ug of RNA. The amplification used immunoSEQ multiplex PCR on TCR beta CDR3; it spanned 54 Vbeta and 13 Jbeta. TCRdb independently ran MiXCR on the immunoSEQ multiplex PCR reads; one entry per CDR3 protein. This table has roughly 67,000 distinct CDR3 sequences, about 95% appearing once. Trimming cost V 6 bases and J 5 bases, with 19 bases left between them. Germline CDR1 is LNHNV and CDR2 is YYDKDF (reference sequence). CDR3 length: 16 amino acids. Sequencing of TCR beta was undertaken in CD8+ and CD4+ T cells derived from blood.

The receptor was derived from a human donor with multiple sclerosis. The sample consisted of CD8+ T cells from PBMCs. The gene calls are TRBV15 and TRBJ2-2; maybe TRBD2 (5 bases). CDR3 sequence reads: CATRSPSGSSTGELFF. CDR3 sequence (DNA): TGTGCCACCAGAAGCCCCTCGGGAAGTTCTACCGGGGAGCTGTTTTTT. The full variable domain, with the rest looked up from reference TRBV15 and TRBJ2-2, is DAMVIQNPRYQVTQFGKPVTLSCSQTLNHNVMYWYQQKSSQAPKLLFHYYDKDFNNEADTPDNFQSRRPNTSFCFLDIRSPGLGDTAMYLCATRSPSGSSTGELFFGEGSRLTVL.